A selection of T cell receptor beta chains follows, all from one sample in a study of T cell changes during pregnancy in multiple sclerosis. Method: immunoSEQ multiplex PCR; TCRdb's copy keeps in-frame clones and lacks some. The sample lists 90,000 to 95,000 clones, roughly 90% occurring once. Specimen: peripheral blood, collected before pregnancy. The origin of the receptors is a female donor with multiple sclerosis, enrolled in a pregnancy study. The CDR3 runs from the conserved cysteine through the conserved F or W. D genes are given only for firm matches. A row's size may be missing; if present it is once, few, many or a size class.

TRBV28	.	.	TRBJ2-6	TGTGCCAGCAGTTTGCGACTCCCCGGGGCCAACGTCCTGACTTTC	CASSLRLPGANVLTF
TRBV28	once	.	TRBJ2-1	TGTGCCAGCAGTTACGCCGGGACAACGGACTACAATGAGCAGTTCTTC	CASSYAGTTDYNEQFF
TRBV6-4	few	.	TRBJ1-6	TGTGCCAGCAGTGACGGGGGCAATTCACCCCTCCACTTT	CASSDGGNSPLHF
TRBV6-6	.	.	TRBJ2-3	TGTGCCAGCAGTTACTCGAGTGCAGATACGCAGTATTTT	CASSYSSADTQYF
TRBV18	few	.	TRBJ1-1	TGTGCCAGCTCATCCACACAGGGTGGTAACACTGAAGCTTTCTTT	CASSSTQGGNTEAFF
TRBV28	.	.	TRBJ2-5	TGTGCCAGCAGTTCCGAAGAGACCCAGTACTTC	CASSSEETQYF
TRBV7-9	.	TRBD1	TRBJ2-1	TGTGCCAGCAGCTCGTGTTGTAGGGACAGGTACAATGAGCAGTTCTTC	CASSSCCRDRYNEQFF
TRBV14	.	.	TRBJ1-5	TGTGCCAGCAGCCAAGTCAGAGGAGGGCCCCAGCATTTT	CASSQVRGGPQHF
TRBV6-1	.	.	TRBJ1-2	TGTGCCAGCAGCGGCGGGGGGACATATGGCTACACCTTC	CASSGGGTYGYTF
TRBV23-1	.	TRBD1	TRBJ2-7	TGCGCCAGCAGTCAACCCCAAAAGGGGTTCGTACAGGGGCCCTACGAGCAGTACTTC	CASSQPQKGFVQGPYEQYF
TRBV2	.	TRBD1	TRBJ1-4	TGTGCCAGCAGGGGGACAGGCCGAAAGTATAATGAAAAACTGTTTTTT	CASRGTGRKYNEKLFF
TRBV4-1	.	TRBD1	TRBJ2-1	TGCGCCAGCAGCCACCTCTACCACAGGGGAGCCTCCAATGAGCAGTTCTTC	CASSHLYHRGASNEQFF
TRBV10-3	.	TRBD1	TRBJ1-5	TGTGCCATCAGTGAGGACAGGGGAGGAGGTCAGCCCCAGCATTTT	CAISEDRGGGQPQHF
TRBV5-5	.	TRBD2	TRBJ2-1	TGTGCCAGCAGCTCTAGCGGGGGGGCAAATGAGCAGTTCTTC	CASSSSGGANEQFF
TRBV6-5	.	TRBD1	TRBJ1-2	TGTGCCAGCAGTTACTTCGAAGCAGGGGGAAGGCATGGCTACACCTTC	CASSYFEAGGRHGYTF
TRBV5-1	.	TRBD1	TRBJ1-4	TGCGCCACCAGGGGGACAGTTGGTGAAAAACTGTTTTTT	CATRGTVGEKLFF
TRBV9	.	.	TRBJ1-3	TGTGCCAGCAGCGTCGGAGGGGAACTGGGAAACACCATATATTTT	CASSVGGELGNTIYF
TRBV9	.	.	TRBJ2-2	TGTGCCAGCAGCGTAGGGGGGCAGGGGCTGAACACCGGGGAGCTGTTTTTT	CASSVGGQGLNTGELFF
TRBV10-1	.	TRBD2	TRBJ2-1	TGCGCCAGCAGTGAGGGGACTATGAGCTCCTACAATGAGCAGTTCTTC	CASSEGTMSSYNEQFF
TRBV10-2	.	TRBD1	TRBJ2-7	TGCGCCAGCAGTTGGACAGGGGATTACGAGCAGTACTTC	CASSWTGDYEQYF
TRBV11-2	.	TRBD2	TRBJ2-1	TGTGCCAGCAGCCCTTTTTACGGGACTAGTCCCCATGAGCAGTTCTTC	CASSPFYGTSPHEQFF
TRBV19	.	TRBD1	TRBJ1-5	TGTGCCAGTAGTGGACAGGGGGCGAGGAATCAGCCCCAGCATTTT	CASSGQGARNQPQHF
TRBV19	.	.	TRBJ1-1	TGTGCCAGTAGTATCTGGGCAGCTAACACTGAAGCTTTCTTT	CASSIWAANTEAFF
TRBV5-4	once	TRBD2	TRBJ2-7	TGTGCCAGCAGCGTTAGCGGGAGGGCCTACGAGCAGTACTTC	CASSVSGRAYEQYF
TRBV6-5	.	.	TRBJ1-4	TGTGCCAGCAGTTACTCACACAGGGTTCCGGAAGAAAAACTGTTTTTT	CASSYSHRVPEEKLFF